Following are 20 T cell receptor beta chains from one sample sequenced in a study of tumor-infiltrating lymphocytes in primary liver carcinoma. From around 20-30 mg of unsorted bulk tissue, DNA and RNA were co-extracted together. The investigators made TCR beta cDNA from 400 to 550 ng total RNA, using a constant-region primer. Nested multiplex PCR, run for three rounds with slightly modified ARM-PCR, yielded TCR beta libraries. PCR rounds one and two used TRBV1-TRBV30 forward primers with a C-beta reverse primer for around 11 cycles each. TCRdb analysed the multiplex PCR reads with MiXCR anew, one entry per CDR3 protein. This sample has about 37,000 distinct CDR3 sequences; about 75% occur once, and the top ten carry 35% to 40%. The sequenced sample consisted of tumor-adjacent normal liver tissue. These receptors were obtained from a man between 40 and 49 years old with primary liver carcinoma and hepatitis B virus infection.

As concerns this clonotype: One end of the junction is discordant with germline, which a read error may explain. This sequence joins TRBV6-2 or TRBV6-3 and TRBJ1-1; D gene uncertain. The CDR3 consists of 13 residues. Germline V gene sequence: CDR1 MNHEY, CDR2 SVGEGT. The CDR3 coding sequence is TGTGTCAGCAGTTACTCCGACAACATTGAAGCTTTCTTT. Protein: CVSSYSDNIEAFF.

The genes are TRBV6-1 and TRBJ2-1; 8 bases fit TRBD2. This CDR3 has 14 amino acids. The V gene's germline CDR1 is MNHNS and CDR2 SASEGT. After removal of 11 bases from V and 7 bases from J, the junction contained 13 bases not matched to a gene. The CDR3 protein is CARCSGRAVNEQFF. Here the CDR3 DNA reads TGTGCCCGCTGCTCCGGGAGGGCCGTGAATGAGCAGTTCTTC.

Notes on this clonotype: The missing conserved phenylalanine or tryptophan at the end of this CDR3 makes a read error likely. The rearrangement links TRBV11-2 to TRBJ2-3; possible D gene TRBD1, 6 bases. Germline assignment: CDR1 SGHAT and CDR2 FQNNGV. This CDR3 contains 16 residues. This chain's CDR3 is CASSRRSTGNTDMQYL. The CDR3 DNA is TGCGCCAGCAGCAGAAGAAGTACAGGGAACACAGATATGCAGTATTTG.

A note on this clonotype: The CDR3 end shows no conserved phenylalanine or tryptophan, and so a read error is likely. The chain recombines TRBV24-1 with TRBJ1-4; no clear D gene. The CDR3 runs to 18 residues. From germline, CDR1 is KGHDR and CDR2 SFDVKD. The CDR3 bases are TGCGCCACCATTTCCCATTGGGAAACGTCTGGAACTAATGAAAAACTGTTTCTT. The encoded protein is CATISHWETSGTNEKLFL.

On this clonotype itself: Its ends do not fully match the called genes, so a read error is possible. The gene calls are TRBV11-1 and TRBJ2-2; D perhaps matches TRBD1 (6 bases). The germline CDR1 and CDR2 sequences are SGHAT and FQDESV (reference sequence). The CDR3 is 16 amino acids. The DNA for the CDR3 is TGTACCAGCAACTTATGGTCGGGACAGAACACCGGGGAGCTGTTTTTT. Translated: CTSNLWSGQNTGELFF. Full variable domain (missing parts from reference TRBV11-1 and TRBJ2-2): EAEVAQSPRYKITEKSQAVAFWCDPISGHATLYWYRQILGQGPELLVQFQDESVVDDSQLPKDRFSAERLKGVDSTLKIQPAELGDSAMYLCTSNLWSGQNTGELFFGEGSRLTVL.

In regard to this clonotype: Likely a read error: the CDR3 ends without its conserved phenylalanine or tryptophan. This rearrangement joins TRBV9 to TRBJ2-5; no firm D call. Germline-derived CDR1 and CDR2 are SGDLS and YYNGEE. The ends were cut back, 3 bases at V and 1 base at J, with 16 bases in the middle. The CDR3 is 16 residues long. The CDR3 protein is CASSALGNPSQETQYL. CDR3 bases: TGTGCCAGCAGCGCCCTGGGAAATCCCTCCCAAGAGACCCAGTACTTA.

The gene calls are TRBV14 and TRBJ2-5, with TRBD2 matching 7 bases. J lost 11 bases, V lost 1 base, and 25 bases had no gene match. This CDR3 comprises 19 residues. The germline V gene encodes CDR1 SGHDN and CDR2 FVKESK. The CDR3 loop reads CASSQGSGRGAYFGEAQYF. The CDR3 region has the DNA TGTGCCAGCAGCCAAGGTTCTGGGAGGGGCGCTTACTTCGGGGAGGCTCAGTACTTC.

On this clonotype itself: One junction end disagrees with the germline gene, perhaps due to a read error. This chain connects TRBV6-5 to TRBJ2-1, with TRBD2 identical over 8 bases. The germline CDR1 and CDR2 sequences are MNHEY and SVGAGI. This CDR3 contains 16 residues. In nucleotides, the CDR3 is TGTACCAGCAGTTACGGTTGGATAGCGGGGATCAATGAGCACTTCTTC. It codes for CTSSYGWIAGINEHFF.

V usage is TRBV10-3 and J usage is TRBJ2-7, with D possibly being TRBD1 (6 bases). The CDR3 length is 14 residues. The germline gives CDR1 ENHRY, CDR2 SYGVKD. The germline V and J ends were trimmed by 10 bases and 7 bases, with 23 bases remaining between them. DNA of the CDR3: TGTGCCACCACCCCGACAGGCCTAGTAGAGGAGCAGTACTTC. It specifies CATTPTGLVEEQYF.

Notes on this clonotype: At one of its ends the junction is not consistent with the germline gene, which may arise from a read error. V is TRBV6-5 and J is TRBJ2-5; D not certain. Germline CDR1 and CDR2: MNHEY and SVGAGI. This CDR3 spans 13 amino acids. The chain's CDR3 is CASSRSGRETQYF. The CDR3 bases are TGTGCCAGCAGCCGCAGTGGAAGAGAGACCCAGTATTTC.

As to this clonotype: The junction does not match germline at one end; this may be a read error. The rearrangement links TRBV5-6 to TRBJ2-5; possibly TRBD2 for D (6 bases). The V gene's germline CDR1 is SGHDT and CDR2 YYEEEE. The CDR3 spans 12 residues. The CDR3 DNA follows: TGTGCCAGCAATGGACTAAGAGAGACCCATTACTTC. As protein: CASNGLRETHYF.

This clonotype is labeled as medium-sized. CDR3 in amino acids: CASRPARVQETQYF. The CDR3 bases are TGTGCCAGCAGGCCGGCAAGAGTCCAAGAGACCCAGTACTTC. The J gene is TRBJ2-5, the V gene TRBV6-1; D gene ambiguous. This CDR3 is 14 amino acids long. V gave up 6 bases and J gave up 1 base, with 12 bases separating them. CDR1 MNHNS and CDR2 SASEGT come from the germline V gene.

In its sample, this clonotype was seen a few times. The chain recombines TRBV7-9 with TRBJ2-3, with D perhaps assigned TRBD1 or TRBD2 (5 bases each). The germline V gene encodes CDR1 SEHNR and CDR2 FQNEAQ (reference sequence). CDR3 size: 14 residues. V shed 6 bases and J shed 8 bases, with 18 bases lying between them. CDR3 region: CASRPGAGQSTQYF. Written as DNA, the CDR3 is TGTGCCAGCAGACCCGGGGCTGGTCAGAGTACGCAGTATTTT.

Worth noting for this clonotype: The conserved closing phenylalanine or tryptophan is absent in this CDR3, likely reflecting a read error. CDR3 bases: TGCAGCATTGAATCGGACAGGGGGCGAGCAGGGACCCAGTACTCC. Amino acid sequence: CSIESDRGRAGTQYS. This chain connects TRBV29-1 to TRBJ2-5, with 11 bases aligning to TRBD1. This CDR3 has 15 amino acids. Germline V gives CDR1 SQVTM, CDR2 ANQGSEA.

The chain is built from TRBV29-1 and TRBJ2-7; a weak D match, TRBD2 (7 bases). Trimming cost V 2 bases and J 11 bases, with 19 bases left between them. From germline, CDR1 is SQVTM and CDR2 ANQGSEA. The CDR3 totals 13 residues. This CDR3 reads CSVENTLRGGEYF. Written as DNA, the CDR3 is TGCAGCGTTGAAAACACCCTCAGGGGAGGGGAGTACTTC.

Notes on this clonotype: Sequence at one end of the junction differs from germline and may be a read error. The chain is built from TRBV5-4 and TRBJ2-3; TRBD2 might be the D (6 bases). Germline assignment: CDR1 SGHNT and CDR2 YYREEE (reference sequence). The CDR3 is 16 residues long. CDR3 protein: CTSSLLLARETDTQYF. CDR3 coding DNA: TGTACCAGCAGTTTGCTTCTAGCGAGAGAGACAGATACGCAGTATTTT.

A note on this clonotype: At one of its ends the junction is not consistent with the germline gene, which may arise from a read error. The gene calls are TRBV7-9 and TRBJ1-2, with 11 bases matching TRBD1. Looked up from germline, CDR1 is SEHNR and CDR2 is FQNEAQ (reference sequence). The CDR3 totals 14 residues. CDR3 amino acids: CASRWDRGFHGYPF. CDR3 coding DNA: TGTGCCAGCAGATGGGACAGGGGGTTCCATGGCTACCCCTTT.

The J gene is TRBJ1-1, the V gene TRBV29-1; no definite D call. The CDR3 sequence is 15 residues long. Trimming cost V 5 bases and J 0 bases, with 16 bases left between them. Per the germline V gene, CDR1 is SQVTM and CDR2 is ANQGSEA. CDR3 DNA: TGCAGCGTTAGTGGAGGATGGAGTATGAACACTGAAGCTTTCTTT. Translated: CSVSGGWSMNTEAFF. Complete variable domain (other parts from reference TRBV29-1 and TRBJ1-1): SAVISQKPSRDICQRGTSLTIQCQVDSQVTMMFWYRQQPGQSLTLIATANQGSEATYESGFVIDKFPISRPNLTFSTLTVSNMSPEDSSIYLCSVSGGWSMNTEAFFGQGTRLTVV.

The sample holds many counts of this clonotype. This CDR3 reads CASSLTGVPYNEQFF. CDR3 DNA: TGTGCCAGCAGCTTAACAGGGGTTCCCTACAATGAGCAGTTCTTC. This sequence joins TRBV7-8 and TRBJ2-1, with 7 bases aligning to TRBD1. V trimming: 2 bases; J trimming: 2 bases; junction bases outside the gene matches: 3. Germline loops: CDR1 SGHVS, CDR2 FQNEAQ. The CDR3 consists of 15 residues. Full variable domain (missing parts from reference TRBV7-8 and TRBJ2-1): GAGVSQSPRYKVAKRGQDVALRCDPISGHVSLFWYQQALGQGPEFLTYFQNEAQLDKSGLPSDRFFAERPEGSVSTLKIQRTQQEDSAVYLCASSLTGVPYNEQFFGPGTRLTVL.

This clonotype qualifies as medium-sized (0.01 to 0.1%). The rearrangement joins TRBV6-1 to TRBJ1-2; 11 nucleotides agree with TRBD1. The CDR3 contains 16 residues. V gave up 5 bases and J gave up 4 bases; unmatched junction bases: 9. Germline V gives CDR1 MNHNS, CDR2 SASEGT. The CDR3 loop reads CASSPRTGGNSYGYTF. Written as DNA, the CDR3 is TGTGCCAGCAGTCCCCGGACAGGGGGCAATTCCTATGGCTACACCTTC.